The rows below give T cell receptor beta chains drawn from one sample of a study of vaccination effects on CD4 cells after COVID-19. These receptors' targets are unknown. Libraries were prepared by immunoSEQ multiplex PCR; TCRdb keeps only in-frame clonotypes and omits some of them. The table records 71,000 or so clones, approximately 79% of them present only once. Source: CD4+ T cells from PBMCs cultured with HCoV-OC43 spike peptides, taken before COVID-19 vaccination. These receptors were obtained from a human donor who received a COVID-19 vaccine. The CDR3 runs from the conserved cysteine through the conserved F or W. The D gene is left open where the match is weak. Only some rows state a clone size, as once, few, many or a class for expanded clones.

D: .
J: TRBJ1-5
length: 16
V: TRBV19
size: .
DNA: TGTGCCAGTAGTATGTGGCCCAGCTACGCCAATCAGCCCCAGCATTTT
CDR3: CASSMWPSYANQPQHF

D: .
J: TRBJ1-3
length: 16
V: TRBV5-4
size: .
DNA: TGTGCCAGCAGCTTTGGAGGAGCTTCCTCTGGAAACACCATATATTTT
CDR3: CASSFGGASSGNTIYF

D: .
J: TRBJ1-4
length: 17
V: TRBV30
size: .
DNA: TGTGCCTGGAGCAAAGGAGGGGCCCTGGGATACGGTGAAAAACTGTTTTTT
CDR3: CAWSKGGALGYGEKLFF

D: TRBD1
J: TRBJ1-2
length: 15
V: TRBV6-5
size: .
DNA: TGTGCCAGCAGACTACAGGGGTCTATTTACTATGGCTACACCTTC
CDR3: CASRLQGSIYYGYTF

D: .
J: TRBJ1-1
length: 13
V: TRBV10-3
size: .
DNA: TGTGCCATCAGTGTTCTGGATAGTACTGAAGCTTTCTTT
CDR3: CAISVLDSTEAFF

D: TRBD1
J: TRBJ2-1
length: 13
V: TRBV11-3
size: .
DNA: TGTGCCAGCAGCCCACAGGGGTACAATGAGCAGTTCTTC
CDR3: CASSPQGYNEQFF

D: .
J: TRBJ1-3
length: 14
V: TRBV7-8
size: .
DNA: TGTGCCAGCGCTAATGGGCCTTGGGGAAACACCATATATTTT
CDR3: CASANGPWGNTIYF

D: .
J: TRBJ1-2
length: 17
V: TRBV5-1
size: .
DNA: TGCGCCAGCAGGGGAATTCTGCTAGACAGGATTGGTGGTGGCTACACCTTC
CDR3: CASRGILLDRIGGGYTF

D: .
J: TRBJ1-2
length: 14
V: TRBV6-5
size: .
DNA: TGTGCCAGCAGCCGGACTCGGGGCTGGTATGGCTACACCTTC
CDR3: CASSRTRGWYGYTF

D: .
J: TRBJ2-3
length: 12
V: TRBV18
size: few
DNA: TGTGCCAGCTCATCGCGGACAGATACGCAGTATTTT
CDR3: CASSSRTDTQYF

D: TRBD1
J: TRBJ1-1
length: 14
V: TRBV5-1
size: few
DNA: TGCGCCAGCAGCTTCGACAGGGAGACCAGTGAAGCTTTCTTT
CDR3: CASSFDRETSEAFF

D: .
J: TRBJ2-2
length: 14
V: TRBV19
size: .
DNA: TGTGCCAGTAGGGAGCGCCCAAACACCGGGGAGCTGTTTTTT
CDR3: CASRERPNTGELFF

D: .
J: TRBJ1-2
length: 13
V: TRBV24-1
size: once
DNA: TGTGCCACCAGTGATCCCTCAGGGTTTCGCTACACCTTC
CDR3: CATSDPSGFRYTF

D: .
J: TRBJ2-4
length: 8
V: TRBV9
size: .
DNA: TGTGCCAGCAGCTCTCAGTACTTC
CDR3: CASSSQYF

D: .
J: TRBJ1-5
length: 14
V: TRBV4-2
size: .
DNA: TGTGCCAGCAGCCCCCCTGAGAGCAATCAGCCCCAGCATTTT
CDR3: CASSPPESNQPQHF

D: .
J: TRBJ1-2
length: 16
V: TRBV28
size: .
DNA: TGTGCCAGCAGAGGGGGGGTGGGGGGTCGGCTAAATGGCTACACCTTC
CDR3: CASRGGVGGRLNGYTF

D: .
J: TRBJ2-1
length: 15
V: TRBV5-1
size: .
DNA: TGCGCCAGCGCTAGGGGGGGGCCCTCCTACAATGAGCAGTTCTTC
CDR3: CASARGGPSYNEQFF

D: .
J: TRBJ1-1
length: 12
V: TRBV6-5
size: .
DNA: TGTGCCAGCCGCGGACAAAACACTGAAGCTTTCTTT
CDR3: CASRGQNTEAFF

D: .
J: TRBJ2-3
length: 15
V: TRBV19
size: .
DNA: TGTGCCAGTTCTTCACCGGGACAAGGCACAGATACGCAGTATTTT
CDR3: CASSSPGQGTDTQYF

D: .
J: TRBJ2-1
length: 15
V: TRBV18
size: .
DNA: TGTGCCAGCTCACCATACAGCAGCTCCTACAATGAGCAGTTCTTC
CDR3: CASSPYSSSYNEQFF

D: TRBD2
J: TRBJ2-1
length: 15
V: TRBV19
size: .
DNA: TGTGCCAGTATCGGGACTAGCGGATCATACAATGAGCAGTTCTTC
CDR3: CASIGTSGSYNEQFF

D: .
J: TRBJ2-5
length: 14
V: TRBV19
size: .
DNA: TGTGCCAGTAGTATCCTGGGCAGGGCGGAGACCCAGTACTTC
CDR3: CASSILGRAETQYF

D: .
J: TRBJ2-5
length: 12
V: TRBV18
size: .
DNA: TGTGCCAGCTCACCCCGGACCGAGACCCAGTACTTC
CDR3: CASSPRTETQYF

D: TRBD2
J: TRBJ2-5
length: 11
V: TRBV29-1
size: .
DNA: TGCAGCGCCGGGGGAGGGGAGACCCAGTACTTC
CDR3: CSAGGGETQYF

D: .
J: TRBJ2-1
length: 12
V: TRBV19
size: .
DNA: TGTGCCAGTAGTCCACAGGGCTGGGGGCAGTTCTTC
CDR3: CASSPQGWGQFF

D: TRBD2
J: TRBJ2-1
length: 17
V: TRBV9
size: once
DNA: TGTGCCAGCAGCAAATCGACTAGCGGGGCGCAATACAATGAGCAGTTCTTC
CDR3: CASSKSTSGAQYNEQFF

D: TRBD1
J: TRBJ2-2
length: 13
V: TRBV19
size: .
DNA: TGTGCCAGTAGTCCGACAGGGTCCGGGGAGCTGTTTTTT
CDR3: CASSPTGSGELFF

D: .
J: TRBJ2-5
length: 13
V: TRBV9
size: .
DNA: TGTGCCAGCAGCGTAGTATCGGGAGAGACCCAGTACTTC
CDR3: CASSVVSGETQYF

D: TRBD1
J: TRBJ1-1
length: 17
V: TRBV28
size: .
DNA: TGTGCCAGCAGTGCCTACGCCAGGGGGCGACTAAACACTGAAGCTTTCTTT
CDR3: CASSAYARGRLNTEAFF